These T cell receptor beta chains were read from a single sample in a study of post-analysis software for immune sequencing data. Each CDR3 protein gets one entry after TCRdb re-called the PCR reads with MiXCR. This sample has approximately 150,000 distinct CDR3 sequences, with over 25% found just once. Material for sequencing was blood. All receptors come from a girl aged 10 to 17 with multiple sclerosis. Each CDR3 is given with its conserved first and last residue. Each record gives: clone size, D gene, J gene, V gene, CDR3 protein, CDR3 DNA. The D gene is left open where the match is weak. Expanded clones get a size class; other rows say once, few or many, or leave the size out.

>many|TRBD2|TRBJ2-5|TRBV20-1
CSARVLGGSFGETQYF
TGCAGTGCTAGAGTTCTAGGCGGGAGTTTTGGAGAGACCCAGTACTTC
>many|.|TRBJ2-1|TRBV11-2
CASSSSKGSREQFF
TGTGCCAGCAGCTCCTCCAAGGGGTCCCGCGAGCAGTTCTTC
>many|TRBD1|TRBJ1-2|TRBV7-2
CASSFGTEYGYTF
TGTGCCAGCAGCTTTGGGACAGAGTATGGCTACACCTTC
>.|TRBD1|TRBJ1-2|TRBV5-1
CASSSPDRAGNGYTF
TGCGCCAGCAGCTCCCCAGACAGGGCAGGAAATGGCTACACCTTC
>.|TRBD2|TRBJ2-5|TRBV9
CASSLNSGKQETQYF
TGTGCCAGCAGCCTGAACAGCGGGAAGCAAGAGACCCAGTACTTC
>.|.|TRBJ1-2|TRBV18
CASSPQLTGPNYGYTF
TGTGCCAGCTCTCCCCAGTTAACAGGGCCCAACTATGGCTACACCTTC
>many|.|TRBJ2-5|TRBV12-3/TRBV12-4
CASSFGSAETQYF
TGTGCCAGCAGTTTCGGGAGTGCAGAGACCCAGTACTTC
>few|.|TRBJ1-1|TRBV18
CASSPRTDDTEAFF
TGTGCCAGCTCACCTCGGACGGACGACACTGAAGCTTTCTTT
>few|.|TRBJ2-7|TRBV20-1
CSAMRGTAAYEQYF
TGCAGTGCTATGAGAGGGACGGCGGCCTACGAGCAGTACTTC
>.|TRBD1|TRBJ1-2|TRBV7-2
CASNPTGGAGGYTF
TGTGCCAGCAACCCCACAGGGGGCGCGGGTGGCTACACCTTC
>few|.|TRBJ1-5|TRBV15
CAISPGVSNQPQHF
TGTGCCATCTCACCGGGGGTTAGCAATCAGCCCCAGCATTTT
>few|TRBD2|TRBJ2-7|TRBV20-1
CSAHRTGTSLNEQYF
TGCAGTGCTCATAGGACCGGGACTAGTCTGAACGAGCAGTACTTC
>.|TRBD2|TRBJ2-2|TRBV27
CPPGLAGARENTGELFF
TGTCCTCCGGGACTAGCGGGAGCGCGCGAGAACACCGGGGAGCTGTTTTTT
>.|TRBD1|TRBJ2-2|TRBV2
CASSRDRNTGELFF
TGTGCCAGCAGCCGGGACAGGAACACCGGGGAGCTGTTTTTT
>few|TRBD1|TRBJ2-1|TRBV27
CASSPTSITGQGAGYNEQFF
TGTGCCAGCAGTCCGACCTCGATAACGGGACAGGGGGCTGGGTACAATGAGCAGTTCTTC
>.|.|TRBJ2-7|TRBV18
CASSRSGRGDEQYF
TGTGCCAGCTCACGCTCGGGCAGGGGGGACGAGCAGTACTTC
>.|.|TRBJ2-1|TRBV3-1
CASSQGGFYNEQFF
TGTGCCAGCAGCCAAGGGGGGTTTTACAATGAGCAGTTCTTC
>few|TRBD1|TRBJ2-7|TRBV29-1
CSVEDRQGEWDREQYF
TGCAGCGTTGAAGATCGACAGGGAGAATGGGACCGCGAGCAGTACTTC
>many|.|TRBJ2-3|TRBV5-8
CASSEDGFADTQYF
TGTGCCAGCAGCGAGGATGGATTCGCAGATACGCAGTATTTT
>.|TRBD2|TRBJ2-2|TRBV7-9
CASSSLAGDIGGELFF
TGTGCCAGCAGCTCCCTAGCGGGAGATATTGGCGGGGAGCTGTTTTTT
>few|TRBD2|TRBJ2-2|TRBV5-4
CASRPGLFTGELFF
TGTGCCAGCAGGCCGGGACTATTCACCGGGGAGCTGTTTTTT
>many|TRBD1|TRBJ2-7|TRBV6-1
CASSIVQGEVYEQYF
TGTGCCAGCAGCATAGTACAGGGGGAGGTCTACGAGCAGTACTTC
>.|.|TRBJ2-3|TRBV20-1
CSANDYLGTDTQYF
TGCAGTGCAAATGACTACCTGGGCACAGATACGCAGTATTTT
>.|TRBD2|TRBJ2-3|TRBV10-3
CAISGSGSDTDTQYF
TGTGCCATCAGTGGGAGCGGGAGTGACACAGATACGCAGTATTTT
>many|.|TRBJ1-2|TRBV7-3
CASSLEGLDYGYTF
TGTGCCAGCAGCTTGGAGGGCTTAGACTATGGCTACACCTTC